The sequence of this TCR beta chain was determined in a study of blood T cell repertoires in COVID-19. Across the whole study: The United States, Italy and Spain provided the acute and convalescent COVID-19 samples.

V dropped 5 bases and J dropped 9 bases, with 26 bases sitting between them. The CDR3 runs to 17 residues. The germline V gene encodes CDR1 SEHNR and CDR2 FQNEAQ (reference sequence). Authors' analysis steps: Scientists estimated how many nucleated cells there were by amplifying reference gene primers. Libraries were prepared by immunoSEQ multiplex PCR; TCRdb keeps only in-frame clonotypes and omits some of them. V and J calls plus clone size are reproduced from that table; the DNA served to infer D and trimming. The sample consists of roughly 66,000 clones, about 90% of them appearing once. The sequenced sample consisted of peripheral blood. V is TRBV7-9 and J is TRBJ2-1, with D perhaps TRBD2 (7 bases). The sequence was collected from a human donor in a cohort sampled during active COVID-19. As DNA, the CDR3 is TGTGCCAGCAGCGCTACCTCCCCTATTGGGGGGGCGAGTGAGCAGTTCTTC. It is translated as CASSATSPIGGASEQFF.